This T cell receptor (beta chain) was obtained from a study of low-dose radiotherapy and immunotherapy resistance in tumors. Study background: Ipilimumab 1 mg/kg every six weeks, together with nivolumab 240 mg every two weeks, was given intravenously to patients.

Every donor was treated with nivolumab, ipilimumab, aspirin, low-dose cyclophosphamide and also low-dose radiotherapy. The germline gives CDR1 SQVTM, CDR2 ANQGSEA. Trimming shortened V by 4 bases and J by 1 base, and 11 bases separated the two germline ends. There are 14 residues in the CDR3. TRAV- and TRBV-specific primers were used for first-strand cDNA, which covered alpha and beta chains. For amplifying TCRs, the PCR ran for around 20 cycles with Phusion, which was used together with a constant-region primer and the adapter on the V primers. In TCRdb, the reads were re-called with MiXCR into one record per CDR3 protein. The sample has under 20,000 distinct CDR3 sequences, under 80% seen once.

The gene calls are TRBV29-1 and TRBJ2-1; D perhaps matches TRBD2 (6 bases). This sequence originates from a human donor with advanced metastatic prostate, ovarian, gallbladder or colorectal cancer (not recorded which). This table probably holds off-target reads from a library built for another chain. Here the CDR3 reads CSVGGVLSYNEQFF. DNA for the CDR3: TGCAGCGTTGGCGGGGTCTTATCCTACAATGAGCAGTTCTTC.